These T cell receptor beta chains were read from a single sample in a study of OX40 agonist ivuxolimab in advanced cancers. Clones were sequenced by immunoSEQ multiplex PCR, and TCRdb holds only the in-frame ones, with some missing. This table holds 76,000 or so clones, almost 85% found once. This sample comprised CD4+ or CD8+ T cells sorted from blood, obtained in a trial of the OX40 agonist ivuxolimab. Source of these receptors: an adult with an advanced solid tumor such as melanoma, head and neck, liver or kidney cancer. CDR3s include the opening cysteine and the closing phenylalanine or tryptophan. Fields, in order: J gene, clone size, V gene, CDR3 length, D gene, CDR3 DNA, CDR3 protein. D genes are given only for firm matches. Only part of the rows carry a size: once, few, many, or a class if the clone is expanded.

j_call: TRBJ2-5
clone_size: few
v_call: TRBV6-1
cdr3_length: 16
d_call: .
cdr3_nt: TGTGCCAGCAGTGTTCGAGGGGACCGGAACCAAGAGACCCAGTACTTC
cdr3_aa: CASSVRGDRNQETQYF

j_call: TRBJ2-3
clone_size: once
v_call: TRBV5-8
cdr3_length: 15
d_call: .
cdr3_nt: TGTGCCAGCAGCTCAAGACAGGCTAGCACAGATACGCAGTATTTT
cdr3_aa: CASSSRQASTDTQYF

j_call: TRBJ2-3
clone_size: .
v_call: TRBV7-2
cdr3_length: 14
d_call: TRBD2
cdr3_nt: TGTGCCAGCAGCTTAAGGACTAGCAAAGATACGCAGTATTTT
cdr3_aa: CASSLRTSKDTQYF

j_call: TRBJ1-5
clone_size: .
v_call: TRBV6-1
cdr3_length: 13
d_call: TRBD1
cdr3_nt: TGTGCCAGCGTAATACAGGGGTATCAGCCCCAGCATTTT
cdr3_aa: CASVIQGYQPQHF

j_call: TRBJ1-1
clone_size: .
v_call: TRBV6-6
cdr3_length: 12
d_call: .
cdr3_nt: TGTGCCGCAAGGGGAGGAGAGACTGAAGCTTTCTTT
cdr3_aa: CAARGGETEAFF

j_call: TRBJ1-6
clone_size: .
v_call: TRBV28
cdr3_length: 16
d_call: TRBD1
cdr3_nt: TGTGCCAGCAGTCTCGGGACAGGGAAACTTAATTCACCCCTCCACTTT
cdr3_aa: CASSLGTGKLNSPLHF

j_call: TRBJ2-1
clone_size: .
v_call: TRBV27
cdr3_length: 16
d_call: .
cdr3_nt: TGTGCCAGCAGTTTGCAATCGATTAGCTCCTACAATGAGCAGTTCTTC
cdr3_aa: CASSLQSISSYNEQFF

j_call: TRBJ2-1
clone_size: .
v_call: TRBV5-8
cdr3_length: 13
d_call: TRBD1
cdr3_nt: TGTGCCAGCAGCTGGACAGGGTACAATGAGCAGTTCTTC
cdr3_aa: CASSWTGYNEQFF

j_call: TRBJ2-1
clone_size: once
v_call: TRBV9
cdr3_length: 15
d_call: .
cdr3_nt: TGTGCCAGCAGCCTCAGTCTTGGGGGTTCGCGCGAGCAGTTCTTC
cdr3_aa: CASSLSLGGSREQFF

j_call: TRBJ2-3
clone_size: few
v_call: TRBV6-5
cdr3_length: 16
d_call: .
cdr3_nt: TGTGCCAGCAGTTATGGTGGGGGTGGAGGCACAGATACGCAGTATTTT
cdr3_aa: CASSYGGGGGTDTQYF

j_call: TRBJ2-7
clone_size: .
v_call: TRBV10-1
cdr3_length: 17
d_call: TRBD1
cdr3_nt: TGCGCCAGCAGTGAGTCCCAGGGGACAGGGCGGTCAGAGGAGCAGTACTTC
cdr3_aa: CASSESQGTGRSEEQYF

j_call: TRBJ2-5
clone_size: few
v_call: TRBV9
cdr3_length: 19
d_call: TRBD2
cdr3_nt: TGTGCCAGCAGCTCTAGCGCCCCACGACTAGCGGGGACGGGGGAGACCCAGTACTTC
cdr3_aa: CASSSSAPRLAGTGETQYF

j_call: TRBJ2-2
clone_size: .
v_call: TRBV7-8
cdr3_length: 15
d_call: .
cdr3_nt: TGTGCCAGCAGCTTAGTTGCTCGGTATGCCGGGGAGCTGTTTTTT
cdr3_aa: CASSLVARYAGELFF

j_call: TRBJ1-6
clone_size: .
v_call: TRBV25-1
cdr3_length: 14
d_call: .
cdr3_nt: TGTGCCAGCAGTGAATACAGGTCGGGTTCACCCCTCCACTTT
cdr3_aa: CASSEYRSGSPLHF

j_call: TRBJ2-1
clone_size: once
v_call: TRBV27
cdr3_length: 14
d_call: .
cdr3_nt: TGTGCCAGCAGGAGTGGTTTCTCCTACAATGAGCAGTTCTTC
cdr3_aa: CASRSGFSYNEQFF

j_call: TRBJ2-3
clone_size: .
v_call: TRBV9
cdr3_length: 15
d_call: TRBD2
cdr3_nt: TGTGCCAGCAGTGGAAGCGGGGTTAGCACAGATACGCAGTATTTT
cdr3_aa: CASSGSGVSTDTQYF

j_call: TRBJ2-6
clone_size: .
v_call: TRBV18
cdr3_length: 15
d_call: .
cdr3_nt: TGTGCCAGCTCACCAGTGGCAGCCGGGGCCAACGTCCTGACTTTC
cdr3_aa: CASSPVAAGANVLTF

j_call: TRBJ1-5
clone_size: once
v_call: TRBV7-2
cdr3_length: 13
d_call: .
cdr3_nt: TGTGCCAGCAGCCCAAGATACGACGCGCCCCAGCATTTT
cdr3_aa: CASSPRYDAPQHF

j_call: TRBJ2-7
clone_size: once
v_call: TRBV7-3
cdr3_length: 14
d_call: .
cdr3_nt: TGTGCCAGCAGCTTAGGGGCAGCAGACTACGAGCAGTACTTC
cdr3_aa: CASSLGAADYEQYF

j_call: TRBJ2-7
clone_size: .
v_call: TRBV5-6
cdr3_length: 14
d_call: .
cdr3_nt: TGTGCCAGCAGCTTGGGAGGACATACCTACGAGCAGTACTTC
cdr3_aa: CASSLGGHTYEQYF

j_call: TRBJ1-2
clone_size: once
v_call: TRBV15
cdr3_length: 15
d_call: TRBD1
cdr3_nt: TGTGCCACCAGCAGAGATCCCCAGACAGGGGGCGGCTACACCTTC
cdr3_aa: CATSRDPQTGGGYTF

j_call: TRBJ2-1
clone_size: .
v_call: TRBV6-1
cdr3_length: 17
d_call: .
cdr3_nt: TGTGCCAGCAGTGAACTGTGGGGAAAGAGCTCCTACAATGAGCAGTTCTTC
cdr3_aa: CASSELWGKSSYNEQFF

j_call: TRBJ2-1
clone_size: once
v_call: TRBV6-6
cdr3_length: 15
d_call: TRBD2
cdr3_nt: TGTGCCAGCAGTCCCCGGACTAGCGGCGACAATGAGCAGTTCTTC
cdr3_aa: CASSPRTSGDNEQFF

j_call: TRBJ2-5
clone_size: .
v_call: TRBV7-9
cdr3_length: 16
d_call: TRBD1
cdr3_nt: TGTGCCAGCAGCTCCGGTGGGGACAGACAACAAGAGACCCAGTACTTC
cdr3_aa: CASSSGGDRQQETQYF

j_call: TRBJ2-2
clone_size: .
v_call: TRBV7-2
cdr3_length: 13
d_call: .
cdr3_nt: TGTGCCAGCAGCTTCGATGGGGCCGGGGAGCTGTTTTTT
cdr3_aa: CASSFDGAGELFF

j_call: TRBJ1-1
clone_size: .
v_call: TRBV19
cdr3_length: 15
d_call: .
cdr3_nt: TGTGCCAGTAGTATTCGAGGGGCGATGAACACTGAAGCTTTCTTT
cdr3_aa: CASSIRGAMNTEAFF

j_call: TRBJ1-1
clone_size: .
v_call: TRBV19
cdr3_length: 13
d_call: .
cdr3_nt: TGTGCCACTCAGGACAGAATGAACACTGAAGCTTTCTTT
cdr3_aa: CATQDRMNTEAFF

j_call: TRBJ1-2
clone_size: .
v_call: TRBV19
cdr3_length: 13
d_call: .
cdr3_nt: TGTGCCAGTAGTATGAGTAGCAGATATGGCTACACCTTC
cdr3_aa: CASSMSSRYGYTF

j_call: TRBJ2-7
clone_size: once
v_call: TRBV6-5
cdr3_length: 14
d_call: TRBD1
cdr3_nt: TGTGCCAGCAGTAAACGGGACAGGTTCAACGAGCAGTACTTC
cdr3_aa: CASSKRDRFNEQYF

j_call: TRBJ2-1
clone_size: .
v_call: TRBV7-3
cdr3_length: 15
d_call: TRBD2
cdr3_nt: TGTGCCAGCAGGATGGGAGCGGGGGGACTCAATGAGCAGTTCTTC
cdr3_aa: CASRMGAGGLNEQFF

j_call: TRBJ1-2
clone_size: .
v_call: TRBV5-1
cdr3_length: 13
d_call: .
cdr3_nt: TGCGCCAGCAGCATCGACGATTCCGGTGGCTACACCTTC
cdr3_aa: CASSIDDSGGYTF

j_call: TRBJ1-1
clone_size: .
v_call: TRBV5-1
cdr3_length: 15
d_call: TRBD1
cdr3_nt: TGCGCCAGCAGCTTGGGGGACAGGGGGAACACTGAAGCTTTCTTT
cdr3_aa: CASSLGDRGNTEAFF

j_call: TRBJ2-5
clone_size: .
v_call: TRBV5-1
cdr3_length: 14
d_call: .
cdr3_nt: TGCGCCAGCAGCTCGACTAGTGGGCAAGAGACCCAGTACTTC
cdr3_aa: CASSSTSGQETQYF

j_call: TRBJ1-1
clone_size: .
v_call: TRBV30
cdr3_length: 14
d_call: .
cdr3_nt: TGTGCCTGGAGGGGGGGGCTCGCGAGGAATGAAGCTTTCTTT
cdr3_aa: CAWRGGLARNEAFF

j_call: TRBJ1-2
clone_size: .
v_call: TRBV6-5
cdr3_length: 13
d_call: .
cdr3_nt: TGTGCCAGCAGCCCACCAGGGAACTATGGCTACACCTTC
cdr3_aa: CASSPPGNYGYTF

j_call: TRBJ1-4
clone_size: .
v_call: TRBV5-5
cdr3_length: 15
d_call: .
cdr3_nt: TGTGCCAGCAGCCCCGACCCCGAGATTAATGAAAAACTGTTTTTT
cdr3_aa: CASSPDPEINEKLFF

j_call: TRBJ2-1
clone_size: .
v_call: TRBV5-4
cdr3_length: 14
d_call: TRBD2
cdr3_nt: TGTGCCAGCAGCCAGATGACTAGCACCCATGAGCAGTTCTTC
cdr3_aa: CASSQMTSTHEQFF

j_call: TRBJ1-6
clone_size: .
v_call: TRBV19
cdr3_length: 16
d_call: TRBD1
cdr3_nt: TGTGCCAGTAGTCCTAACGGACAGGGAGGCTGGTCACCCCTCCACTTT
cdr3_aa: CASSPNGQGGWSPLHF

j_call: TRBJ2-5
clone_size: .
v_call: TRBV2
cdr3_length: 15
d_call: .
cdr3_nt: TGTGCCAGCAGTTATCAGGACAGCCCGGGGGAGACCCAGTACTTC
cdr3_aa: CASSYQDSPGETQYF

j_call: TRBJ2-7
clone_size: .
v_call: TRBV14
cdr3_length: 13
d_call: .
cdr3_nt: TGTGCCAGCAGCCAAGATTATATTGGCTTGTTAGACTTC
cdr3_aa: CASSQDYIGLLDF

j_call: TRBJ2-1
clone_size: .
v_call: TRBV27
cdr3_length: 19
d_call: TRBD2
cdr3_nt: TGTGCCAGCAGTTCCCGGGACAGATTAGCGGGGGGGCAGTACAATGAGCAGTTCTTC
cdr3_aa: CASSSRDRLAGGQYNEQFF

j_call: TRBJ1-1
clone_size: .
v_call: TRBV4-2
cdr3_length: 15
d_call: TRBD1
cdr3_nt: TGTGCCAGCAGCCCCCCGGACAGGTTAGACACTGAAGCTTTCTTT
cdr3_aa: CASSPPDRLDTEAFF

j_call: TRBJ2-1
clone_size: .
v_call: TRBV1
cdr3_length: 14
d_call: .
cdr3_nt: TGCACCAGCAGCCAACCCCCGGGGGACAGTGAGCAGTTCTTC
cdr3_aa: CTSSQPPGDSEQFF

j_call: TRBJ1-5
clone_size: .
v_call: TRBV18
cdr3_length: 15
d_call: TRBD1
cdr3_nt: TGTGCCAGCTCACCGGACAGGGGGACCAATCAGCCCCAGCATTTT
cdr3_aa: CASSPDRGTNQPQHF

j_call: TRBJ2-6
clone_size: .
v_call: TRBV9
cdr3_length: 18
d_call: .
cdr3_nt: TGTGCCAGCAGCCGGGGACACCTACCCGACTCTGGGGCCAACGTCCTGACTTTC
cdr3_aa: CASSRGHLPDSGANVLTF

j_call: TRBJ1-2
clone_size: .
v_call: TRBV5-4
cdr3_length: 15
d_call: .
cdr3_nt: TGTGCCAGCAGTCAAAACTTAATCAAGAACTATGGCTACACCTTC
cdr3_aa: CASSQNLIKNYGYTF

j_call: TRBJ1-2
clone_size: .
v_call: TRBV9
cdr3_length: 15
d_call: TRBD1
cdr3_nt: TGTGCCAGCAGCACGGGGACAGGGGGCGCCTATGGCTACACCTTC
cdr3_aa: CASSTGTGGAYGYTF

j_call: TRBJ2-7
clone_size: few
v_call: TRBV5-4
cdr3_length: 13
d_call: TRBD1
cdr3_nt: TGTGCCAGCAGCCGGACAGGGGACCGCGAGCAGTACTTC
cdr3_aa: CASSRTGDREQYF

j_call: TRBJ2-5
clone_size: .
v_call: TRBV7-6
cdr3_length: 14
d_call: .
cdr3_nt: TGTGCCAGCAGCTTGGGGCCCGTGAAGGAGACCCAGTACTTC
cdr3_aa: CASSLGPVKETQYF

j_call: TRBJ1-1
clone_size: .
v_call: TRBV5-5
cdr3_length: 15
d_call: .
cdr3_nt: TGTGCCAGCAGCTTGTGGGGGGGCGCCGGGACTGAAGCTTTCTTT
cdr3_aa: CASSLWGGAGTEAFF

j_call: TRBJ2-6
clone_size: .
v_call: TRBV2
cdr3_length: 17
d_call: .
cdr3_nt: TGTGCCAACATTCCCGGCAGGGGAGGACTTGGGGCCAACGTCCTGACTTTC
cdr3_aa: CANIPGRGGLGANVLTF

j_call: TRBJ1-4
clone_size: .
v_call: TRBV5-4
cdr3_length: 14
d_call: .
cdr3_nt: TGTGCCAGCAGCTTAAAGGGGGAGAGTGAAAAACTGTTTTTT
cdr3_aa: CASSLKGESEKLFF

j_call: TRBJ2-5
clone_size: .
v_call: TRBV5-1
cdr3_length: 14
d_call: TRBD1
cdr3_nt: TGCGCCAGCAGCTCAGGACAGGGGAGAGAGACCCAGTACTTC
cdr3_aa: CASSSGQGRETQYF

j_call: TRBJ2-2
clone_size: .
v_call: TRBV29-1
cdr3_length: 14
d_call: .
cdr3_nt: TGCAGCGTTGATGGTGAAACGAACACCGGGGAGCTGTTTTTT
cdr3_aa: CSVDGETNTGELFF

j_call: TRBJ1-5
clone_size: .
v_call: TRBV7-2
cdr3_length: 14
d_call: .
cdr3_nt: TGTGCCAGCAGCTTAAGAAGGGGCAATCAGCCCCAGCATTTT
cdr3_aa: CASSLRRGNQPQHF

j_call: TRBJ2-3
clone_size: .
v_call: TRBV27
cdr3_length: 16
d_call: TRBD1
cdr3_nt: TGTGCCAGCAGACGAAAATGGGACAGTAACACAGATACGCAGTATTTT
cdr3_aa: CASRRKWDSNTDTQYF

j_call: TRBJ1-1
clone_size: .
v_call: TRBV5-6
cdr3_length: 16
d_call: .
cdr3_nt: TGTGCCAGCAGATTACCGGGACACAAAGCGGACACTGAAGCTTTCTTT
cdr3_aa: CASRLPGHKADTEAFF

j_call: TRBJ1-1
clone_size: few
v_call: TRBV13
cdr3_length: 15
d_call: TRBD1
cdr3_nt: TGTGCCAGCAGCTTTTGGACAGGGGTGAACACTGAAGCTTTCTTT
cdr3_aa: CASSFWTGVNTEAFF

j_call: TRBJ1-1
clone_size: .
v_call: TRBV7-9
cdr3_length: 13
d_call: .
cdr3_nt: TGTGCCAGCAGCTTAGACCCGAACACTGAAGCTTTCTTT
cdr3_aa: CASSLDPNTEAFF

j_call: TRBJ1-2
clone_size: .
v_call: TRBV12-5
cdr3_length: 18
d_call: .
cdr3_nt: TGTGCTAGTGGTTTGTGGCTTGGGGAGGGCAGACCCTCCTATGGCTACACCTTC
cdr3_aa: CASGLWLGEGRPSYGYTF